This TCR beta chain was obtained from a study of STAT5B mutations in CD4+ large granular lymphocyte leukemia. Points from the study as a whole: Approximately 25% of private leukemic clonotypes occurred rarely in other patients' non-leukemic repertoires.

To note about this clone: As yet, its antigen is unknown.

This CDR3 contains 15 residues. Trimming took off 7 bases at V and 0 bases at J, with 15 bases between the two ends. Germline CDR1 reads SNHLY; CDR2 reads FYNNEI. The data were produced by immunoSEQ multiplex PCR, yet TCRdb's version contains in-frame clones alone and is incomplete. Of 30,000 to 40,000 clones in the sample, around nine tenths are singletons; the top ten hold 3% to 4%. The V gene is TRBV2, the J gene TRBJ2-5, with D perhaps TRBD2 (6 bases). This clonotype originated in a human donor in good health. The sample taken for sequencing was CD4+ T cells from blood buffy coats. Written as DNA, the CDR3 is TGTGCCAGCATGATCCCGGGAGAGTACCAAGAGACCCAGTACTTC. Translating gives CASMIPGEYQETQYF.